This TCR beta chain stems from a study of CD8 T cells in Susac syndrome. Germline assignment: CDR1 MNHEY and CDR2 SMNVEV (reference sequence). With V trimmed by 5 bases and J by 0 bases, 6 bases remained unmatched. The CDR3 consists of 18 residues. RNA totalling roughly 0.5 to 1 ug underwent reverse transcription with random hexamers. MiXCR, run by TCRdb on the immunoSEQ multiplex PCR reads, gives a single entry per CDR3 protein. Of around 190,000 distinct CDR3 sequences in the sample, approximately 95% were seen once. The sample taken for sequencing was CD4+ T cells from PBMCs. The sequence came from a human donor in good health. The chain recombines TRBV27 with TRBJ2-1; 14 bases align to TRBD2. CDR3 nucleotides: TGTGCCAGCAGTACCCGGACTAGCGGGGGGCTCTCCTACAATGAGCAGTTCTTC. This codes for CASSTRTSGGLSYNEQFF.